What follows are 20 T cell receptor beta chains derived from one specimen sequenced in a study of blood T cell repertoires in COVID-19. Libraries were prepared by immunoSEQ multiplex PCR; TCRdb keeps only in-frame clonotypes and omits some of them. The sample contains about 300,000 clones, roughly 82% of which appear only once. Sequencing was performed on peripheral blood. The receptors were gathered from a woman between 50 and 59 years old with acute or convalescent COVID-19.

This clone has ten or more counts. The chain has TRBV19 and TRBJ1-2, with D perhaps TRBD1 (6 bases). This CDR3 region has 15 residues. Trimming cost V 4 bases and J 2 bases, with 14 bases left between them. Germline CDR1 is LNHDA and CDR2 is SQIVND (reference sequence). This CDR3 is CASSRTRQGNYGYTF. DNA of the CDR3: TGTGCCAGTAGTAGGACCCGGCAGGGGAACTATGGCTACACCTTC.

The rearrangement links TRBV7-2 to TRBJ1-1, with 10 bases fitting TRBD1. Germline V lookup: CDR1 SGHTA, CDR2 FQGNSA. The CDR3 has 14 residues. The V segment lost 5 bases and the J segment 4 bases; nucleotides outside the gene matches: 4. CDR3 DNA: TGTGCCAGCAGCAACCGGGACAGGGGCACTGAAGCTTTCTTT. This translates into CASSNRDRGTEAFF.

The chain is built from TRBV27 and TRBJ1-5; D not certain. The CDR3 extends over 15 amino acids. Germline CDR1 and CDR2: MNHEY and SMNVEV (reference sequence). Trimming took 1 base from V and 3 from J, leaving 10 bases between them. The CDR3, as DNA: TGTGCCAGCAGTTTATTCTCGGACTACAATCAGCCCCAGCATTTT. Its protein product is CASSLFSDYNQPQHF.

The chain links TRBV7-9 to TRBJ1-5; 7 bases map to TRBD1. Per the germline V gene, CDR1 is SEHNR and CDR2 is FQNEAQ (reference sequence). Germline trimming cut 5 bases from V and 6 bases from J; bases unmatched to any gene: 4. The CDR3 extends over 13 amino acids. In DNA, the CDR3 is TGTGCCAGCAGCCGTGACAGGGTTCAGCCCCAGCATTTT. Protein product: CASSRDRVQPQHF.

The chain employs TRBV30 and TRBJ2-3; D is perhaps TRBD2 (6 bases). The V end lost 3 bases, the J end lost 3 bases, and 13 bases lay between the germline ends. This CDR3 has 14 residues. Germline V CDR1 and CDR2: GTSNPN, SVGIG (reference sequence). The CDR3 sequence is CAWRAGGGTDTQYF. Written as DNA, the CDR3 is TGTGCCTGGAGAGCAGGAGGAGGGACAGATACGCAGTATTTT.

This rearrangement joins TRBV27 to TRBJ2-7; TRBD2 matches at 10 bases. The CDR3 has 15 residues. V lost 1 base, J lost 5 bases, and 5 bases stayed unmatched. Per germline, CDR1 MNHEY and CDR2 SMNVEV (reference sequence). The CDR3 here is CASSLWASGSDEQYF. The CDR3 region has the DNA TGTGCCAGCAGTTTATGGGCTAGCGGGAGTGACGAGCAGTACTTC.

This clone has a single count. This chain joins TRBV5-4 and TRBJ2-3; 7 nucleotides match TRBD2. Germline V gene data show CDR1 as SGHNT and CDR2 as YYREEE (reference sequence). V dropped 4 bases and J dropped 2; count of bases not matched to a gene: 7. The CDR3 extends over 15 amino acids. The CDR3 sequence is CASSLGLELTDTQYF. In nucleotides, the CDR3 is TGTGCCAGCAGCCTCGGACTAGAGCTCACAGATACGCAGTATTTT.

As DNA, the CDR3 is TGCAGCGTTGAATTGCGGGGGGTATACAATGAGCAGTTCTTC. This sequence encodes CSVELRGVYNEQFF. This chain joins TRBV29-1 and TRBJ2-1; 8 nucleotides agree with TRBD2. The CDR3 sequence is 14 residues long. Unmatched junction bases numbered 4, after V lost 2 bases and J lost 4 bases. CDR1 is SQVTM, CDR2 ANQGSEA, per germline.

This chain links TRBV28 with TRBJ1-4; the D gene is possibly TRBD1 (6 bases). CDR3 length: 15 residues. V was trimmed by 5 bases and J by 4 bases, leaving 14 bases between them. From germline, CDR1 is MDHEN and CDR2 SYDVKM. The CDR3 spells CASSPPRGFNEKLFF. CDR3 sequence (DNA): TGTGCCAGCAGTCCCCCCAGGGGTTTTAATGAAAAACTGTTTTTT.

Turning to this clone: The junction differs from germline at one of its ends, possibly a read error. Written as DNA, the CDR3 is TGTGCCAGCAGCTTGAACAGTGAAGCTTTCTTT. Its protein product is CASSLNSEAFF. The chain has TRBV5-6 and TRBJ1-1; D call uncertain. CDR1 SGHDT and CDR2 YYEEEE come from the germline V gene. This CDR3 spans 11 amino acids.

This clone is a singleton in its sample. This chain uses TRBV28 with TRBJ1-1; D may be TRBD1 (5 bases). CDR1 and CDR2 from the germline V gene are MDHEN and SYDVKM. V was shortened by 8 bases and J by 4 bases, with 20 bases between the two germline ends. The CDR3 sequence is 15 residues long. In DNA, the CDR3 is TGTGCCAGCGGGGCCTGGGAGGGGACGGGCACTGAAGCTTTCTTT. It yields the protein CASGAWEGTGTEAFF. The full variable domain, in which reference TRBV28 and TRBJ1-1 provide the parts outside the CDR3, is DVKVTQSSRYLVKRTGEKVFLECVQDMDHENMFWYRQDPGLGLRLIYFSYDVKMKEKGDIPEGYSVSREKKERFSLILESASTNQTSMYLCASGAWEGTGTEAFFGQGTRLTVV.

Turning to this clone: The same CDR3 is also encoded by other DNA sequences in this sample. J is TRBJ2-1 and V is TRBV27, with 11 bases that match TRBD1. The CDR3 loop spans 15 amino acids. CDR1 is MNHEY and CDR2 is SMNVEV in the germline V gene (reference sequence). V lost 5 bases and J lost 3; bases outside the gene matches: 3. CDR3 residues: CASSPGTGGYNEQFF. The CDR3 bases are TGTGCCAGCAGTCCCGGGACAGGGGGCTACAATGAGCAGTTCTTC.

The rearrangement uses TRBV29-1 and TRBJ1-6; D call uncertain. The CDR3 extends over 13 amino acids. Trimming took off 4 bases at V and 7 bases at J, with 11 bases between the two ends. Germline-derived CDR1 and CDR2 are SQVTM and ANQGSEA. The CDR3 DNA is TGCAGCGTTGCAGCAGAGACAAATTCACCCCTCCACTTT. Its protein is CSVAAETNSPLHF. The full variable domain, its missing parts supplied by reference TRBV29-1 and TRBJ1-6, is SAVISQKPSRDICQRGTSLTIQCQVDSQVTMMFWYRQQPGQSLTLIATANQGSEATYESGFVIDKFPISRPNLTFSTLTVSNMSPEDSSIYLCSVAAETNSPLHFGNGTRLTVT.

The table lists this clone with a count of one. The rearrangement uses TRBV20-1 and TRBJ2-3; D is perhaps TRBD2 (5 bases). The V gene's germline CDR1 is DFQATT and CDR2 SNEGSKA (reference sequence). Trimming removed 3 bases from V and 11 bases from J, with 12 bases in between. The CDR3 runs 11 residues. CDR3 region: CSARADSMQYF. The CDR3 DNA sequence: TGCAGTGCTAGGGCGGACTCCATGCAGTATTTT.

The J gene is TRBJ2-1, the V gene TRBV24-1, with 12 positions matching TRBD1. The CDR3 covers 15 residues. The J segment lost 9 bases and the V segment lost 3 bases, leaving 5 bases of the junction unmatched. Germline V gene lookup returns CDR1 KGHDR and CDR2 SFDVKD. The CDR3 DNA is TGTGCCACCAGTGATCCGGGACAGGGGGCAAGTGAGCAGTTCTTC. Amino acids: CATSDPGQGASEQFF.

This chain uses TRBV27 with TRBJ2-7; 8 positions agree with TRBD2. The CDR3 is made up of 14 amino acids. Looked up from germline, CDR1 is MNHEY and CDR2 is SMNVEV (reference sequence). After removal of 5 bases from V and 3 bases from J, the junction contained 6 bases not matched to a gene. The CDR3 sequence is CASSPGTSFYEQYF. The CDR3 DNA reads as TGTGCCAGCAGTCCCGGGACTAGTTTCTACGAGCAGTACTTC.

The chain links TRBV18 to TRBJ1-6; TRBD1 agrees at 7 bases. Per the germline V gene, CDR1 is KGHSH and CDR2 is LQKENI. J lost 6 bases, V lost 8 bases, and 1 base had no gene match. The CDR3 is made up of 12 amino acids. In DNA, the CDR3 is TGTGCCAGCCGGGACAGTAATTCACCCCTCCACTTT. This translates into CASRDSNSPLHF.

The chain links TRBV3-1 (or the pseudogene TRBV3-2) to TRBJ1-6, with 7 nucleotides matching TRBD1. In germline, CDR1 is LGHDT, CDR2 YNNKEL (reference sequence). J lost 9 bases, V lost 0 bases, and 20 bases had no gene match. The CDR3 has 20 residues. The chain's CDR3 is CASSQDWGALRQGGLSPLHF. For the CDR3, the DNA is TGTGCCAGCAGCCAAGATTGGGGGGCGCTTCGTCAAGGGGGCCTTTCACCCCTCCACTTT.

This sequence joins TRBV4-1 and TRBJ2-5; D gene unclear. CDR3 size: 16 residues. CDR1 and CDR2 (germline): MGHRA, YSYEKL. Between the trimmed V and J ends, which lost 3 bases and 2 bases, there was a span of 16 bases. The CDR3 region has the DNA TGCGCCAGCAGCCAGGAAATGGGCCAAGTACAAGAGACCCAGTACTTC. Translating gives CASSQEMGQVQETQYF.

The chain recombines TRBV19 with TRBJ2-5, with D possibly being TRBD2 (5 bases). V lost 5 bases to trimming and J lost 5 bases, with 18 bases between them. CDR3 length: 15 residues. Germline CDR1 reads LNHDA; CDR2 reads SQIVND (reference sequence). CDR3 amino acids: CASSRSSVRGETQYF. In DNA, the CDR3 is TGTGCCAGTAGTCGAAGTTCGGTCAGAGGGGAGACCCAGTACTTC.